This T cell receptor (beta chain) was identified in a study of blood T cell repertoires in COVID-19. Study information: Specimens from acute and convalescent COVID-19 originated in the United States, Italy and Spain. Nucleic acid was either cDNA or gDNA, and it came from T cells, B-cell-depleted T cells, or PBMCs.

The length of the CDR3 is 15 residues. The V and J ends lost 5 bases and 4 bases, in that order; junction bases with no gene match: 7. Germline-derived CDR1 and CDR2 are LNHDA and SQIVND (reference sequence). Per the authors' pipeline: How many nucleated cells were present was estimated from reference gene primer amplification. Profiled with immunoSEQ multiplex PCR; TCRdb holds only in-frame clones, not every one. From that table come the V and J calls and clone size; the DNA was used to work out D and trimming. Found here are 95,000 to 150,000 clones, around 63% of them singletons; the top ten hold about 2.2%.

Material: peripheral blood. This receptor was obtained from a woman between 70 and 85 years old with acute or convalescent COVID-19. The chain links TRBV19 to TRBJ1-5, with 8 bases aligning to TRBD1. CDR3 region: CASSPGQGWNQPQHF. DNA of the CDR3: TGTGCCAGTAGTCCAGGACAGGGATGGAATCAGCCCCAGCATTTT.